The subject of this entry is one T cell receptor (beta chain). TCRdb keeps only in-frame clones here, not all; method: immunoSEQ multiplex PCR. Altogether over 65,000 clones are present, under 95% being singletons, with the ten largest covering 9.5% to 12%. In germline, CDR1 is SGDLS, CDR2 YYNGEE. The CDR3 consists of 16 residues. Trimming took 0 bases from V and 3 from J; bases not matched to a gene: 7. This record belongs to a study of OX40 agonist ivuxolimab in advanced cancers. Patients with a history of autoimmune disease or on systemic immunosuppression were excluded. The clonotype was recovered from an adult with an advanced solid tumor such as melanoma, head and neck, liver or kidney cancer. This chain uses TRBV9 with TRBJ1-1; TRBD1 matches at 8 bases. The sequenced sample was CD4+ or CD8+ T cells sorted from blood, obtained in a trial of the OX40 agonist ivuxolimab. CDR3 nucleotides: TGTGCCAGCAGCGTAGCTCAGGGGGCTTGGTACACTGAAGCTTTCTTT. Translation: CASSVAQGAWYTEAFF.